Listed here are 6 T cell receptor beta chains from one sample, sequenced in a study of blood T cell repertoires in COVID-19. Repertoires were generated with immunoSEQ multiplex PCR, while TCRdb's copy carries only in-frame clones and drops some. The sample records 200,000 to 300,000 clones, more than 75% being singletons. Sequencing input: peripheral blood. The receptors stem from a woman aged 55 to 70 with COVID-19, enrolled during active disease.

The rearrangement joins TRBV9 to TRBJ2-2, with D unresolved. Germline CDR1 and CDR2: SGDLS and YYNGEE. The V end was cut by 0 bases, the J end by 8 bases, with 11 bases between. The CDR3 has 14 residues. CDR3 sequence reads: CASSVGHLAGELFF. The DNA for the CDR3 is TGTGCCAGCAGCGTAGGGCACCTGGCTGGGGAGCTGTTTTTT. The full variable domain, in which reference TRBV9 and TRBJ2-2 provide the parts outside the CDR3, is DSGVTQTPKHLITATGQRVTLRCSPRSGDLSVYWYQQSLDQGLQFLIQYYNGEERAKGNILERFSAQQFPDLHSELNLSSLELGDSALYFCASSVGHLAGELFFGEGSRLTVL.

With regard to this clone: This specimen includes other DNA sequences encoding the same CDR3. The rearrangement links TRBV19 to TRBJ1-1, with D possibly TRBD1 on 6 matching bases. The CDR3 spans 13 residues. Germline values: CDR1 LNHDA, CDR2 SQIVND (reference sequence). Trimming left V 5 bases short and J 2 bases short, with 9 bases between. CDR3 bases: TGTGCCAGTAGTGGACAGACCAACACTGAAGCTTTCTTT. Residues: CASSGQTNTEAFF.

This clone turned up a few times. This sequence joins TRBV11-2 and TRBJ2-1, with 8 bases aligning to TRBD2. There are 16 residues in the CDR3. CDR1 SGHAT and CDR2 FQNNGV come from the germline V gene. The ends lost 5 bases at V and 0 bases at J; junction bases unmatched: 6. CDR3 in amino acids: CASSGAGALSYNEQFF. Here the CDR3 DNA reads TGTGCCAGCAGCGGAGCGGGAGCCCTCTCCTACAATGAGCAGTTCTTC.

The genes are TRBV30 and TRBJ1-1; maybe TRBD1 (5 bases). Trimming took 2 bases from V and 5 from J, leaving 15 bases between them. Germline-derived CDR1 and CDR2 are GTSNPN and SVGIG (reference sequence). This CDR3 is built from 14 residues. CDR3 sequence reads: CAWSTRFGATEAFF. The CDR3 coding sequence is TGTGCCTGGAGTACCCGCTTTGGGGCAACTGAAGCTTTCTTT.

This chain joins TRBV18 and TRBJ2-5, with 9 bases lining up with TRBD2. CDR1 is KGHSH, CDR2 LQKENI, per germline. Germline trimming cut 6 bases from V and 5 bases from J; bases unmatched to any gene: 10. This CDR3 region has 15 residues. The CDR3 region has the DNA TGTGCCAGCTCTCCCGGGACTAGCTACTTGGAGACCCAGTACTTC. Amino acids: CASSPGTSYLETQYF.

The V and J genes are TRBV12-3 or TRBV12-4 and TRBJ2-5; no clear D gene. This CDR3 has 13 amino acids. The V gene lost 2 bases and the J gene lost 1 base, with 5 bases spanning the gap. CDR3: CASSLQAQETQYF. Written as DNA, the CDR3 is TGTGCCAGCAGTTTACAGGCCCAAGAGACCCAGTACTTC.